Listed below are T cell receptor beta chains from one sample, sequenced in a study of blood T cell repertoires in COVID-19. Assay used: immunoSEQ multiplex PCR; TCRdb lists only in-frame clones, some missing. This table holds about 39,000 clones, approximately 85% found once. The sample consisted of peripheral blood. The receptors were sampled from a man aged 55 to 70 with acute or convalescent COVID-19. The conserved cysteine and the conserved F or W are not part of the CDR3 here.

V	J	length	CDR3
TRBV5-1	TRBJ1-5	13	ASSPAGQPNQPQH
TRBV15	TRBJ1-4	12	ATSRRGPYEKLF
TRBV2	TRBJ1-1	13	ASLFAGTANTEAF
TRBV7-9	TRBJ2-7	10	ASSQTQYEQY
TRBV18	TRBJ1-2	12	ASSPAGQGGGYT
TRBV28	TRBJ2-1	16	ASSLGSTGPYSYNEQF
TRBV4-1	TRBJ2-7	13	ASSQVGQGTDEQY
TRBV5-8	TRBJ2-6	16	ASSLLQGQTSGANVLT
TRBV18	TRBJ2-5	11	ASSPGGRETQY
TRBV28	TRBJ1-5	11	ATKLLGDQPQH
TRBV2	TRBJ2-7	12	ASSAGTGKYEQY
TRBV28	TRBJ1-3	15	ASSSGGVGPSGNTIY
TRBV6-6	TRBJ2-7	11	ASSVTGGNEQY
TRBV6-1	TRBJ2-7	9	ASRAVYEQY
TRBV2	TRBJ2-2	14	ASRHGQGLGTGELF
TRBV7-8	TRBJ2-1	13	ASSLGLGRGNEQF
TRBV7-2	TRBJ2-1	13	ASRAGTELSGEQF
TRBV3-1/TRBV3-2	TRBJ2-1	13	ASSHLGQGGDEQF
TRBV11-2	TRBJ2-2	12	ASSRRGNTGELF
TRBV19	TRBJ2-3	9	ASSRDRSQY
TRBV4-2	TRBJ1-2	13	ASSPSGLADYGYT
TRBV5-6	TRBJ2-1	12	ASSFSGRDNEQF
TRBV19	TRBJ2-7	11	ASSGGGPYEQY
TRBV5-6	TRBJ2-3	11	ASSPTSGDTQY
TRBV6-5	TRBJ1-1	9	ASTKNTEAF
TRBV5-4	TRBJ2-3	13	ASSFKGGPSSTQY
TRBV4-1	TRBJ2-3	14	ASSQRAGGPTDTQY
TRBV5-4	TRBJ1-5	13	ASSLGGTGNQPQH
TRBV14	TRBJ1-4	13	ASSRTGGFWEKLF
TRBV28	TRBJ2-2	17	ASSGRGGASNYNTGELF
TRBV19	TRBJ2-2	12	ASSPQGGTGELF
TRBV18	TRBJ1-5	12	ASSGTVGGQPQH
TRBV6-1	TRBJ2-3	16	ASSGRSWGGTGTDTQY
TRBV11-2	TRBJ2-7	14	ASSLVSRGYSYEQY
TRBV28	TRBJ1-5	13	ASRSWTGSNQPQH
TRBV6-5	TRBJ2-7	12	ASRPGTATYEQY
TRBV30	TRBJ2-7	12	AWRDRAFSYEQY
TRBV5-1	TRBJ2-7	12	ASSLFLDSDEQY
TRBV6-5	TRBJ1-2	13	ASSYSTVLNYGYT
TRBV5-6	TRBJ2-7	11	ASSSGLANEQY
TRBV28	TRBJ2-7	14	ASSSPGIAGSYEQY
TRBV19	TRBJ1-5	11	ASSIGVVRPQH
TRBV2	TRBJ2-1	12	ASSVRGGANEQF
TRBV18	TRBJ2-2	13	ASSPGQGDVGELF
TRBV9	TRBJ2-1	14	ASSVQGLPPGNEQF